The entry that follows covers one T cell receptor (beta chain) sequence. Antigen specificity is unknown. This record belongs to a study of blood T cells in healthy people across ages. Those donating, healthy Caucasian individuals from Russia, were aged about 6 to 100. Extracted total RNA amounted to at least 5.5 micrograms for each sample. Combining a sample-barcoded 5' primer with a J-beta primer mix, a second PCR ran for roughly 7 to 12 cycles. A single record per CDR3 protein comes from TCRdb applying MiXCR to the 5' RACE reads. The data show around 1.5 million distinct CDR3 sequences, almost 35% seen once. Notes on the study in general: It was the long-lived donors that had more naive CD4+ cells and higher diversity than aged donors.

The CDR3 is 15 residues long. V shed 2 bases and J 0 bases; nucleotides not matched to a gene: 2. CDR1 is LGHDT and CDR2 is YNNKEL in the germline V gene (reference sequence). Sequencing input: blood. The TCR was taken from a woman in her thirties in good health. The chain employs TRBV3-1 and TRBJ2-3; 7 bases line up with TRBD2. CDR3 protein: CASSQLSGSTDTQYF. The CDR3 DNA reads TGTGCCAGCAGCCAACTTAGCGGGAGCACAGATACGCAGTATTTT.